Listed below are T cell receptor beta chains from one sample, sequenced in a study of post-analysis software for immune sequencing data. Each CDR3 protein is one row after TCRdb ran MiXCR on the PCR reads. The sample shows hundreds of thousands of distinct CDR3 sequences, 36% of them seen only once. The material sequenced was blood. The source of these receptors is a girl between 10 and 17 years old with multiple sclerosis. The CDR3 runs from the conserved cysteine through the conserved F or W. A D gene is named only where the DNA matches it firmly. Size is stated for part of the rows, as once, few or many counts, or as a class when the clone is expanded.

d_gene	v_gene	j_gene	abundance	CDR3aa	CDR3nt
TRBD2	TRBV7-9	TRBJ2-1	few	CASSPRLAESSYNEQFF	TGTGCCAGCAGCCCCCGACTAGCGGAAAGCTCCTACAATGAACAGTTCTTC
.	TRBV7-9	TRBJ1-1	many	CASSSLRPAFF	TGTGCCAGCAGCAGTCTACGTCCCGCTTTCTTT
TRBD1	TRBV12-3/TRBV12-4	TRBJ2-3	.	CACKGGRTDTEYF	TGTGCCTGCAAAGGGGGCCGAACAGATACGGAGTATTTT
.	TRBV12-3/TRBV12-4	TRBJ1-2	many	CASSLATDTHYGYTF	TGTGCCAGCAGTTTAGCGACGGACACCCACTATGGCTACACCTTC
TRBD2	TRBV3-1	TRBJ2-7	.	CASSQELLTSGDEQYF	TGTGCCAGCAGCCAAGAACTTCTGACTAGCGGGGACGAGCAGTACTTC
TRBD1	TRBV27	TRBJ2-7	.	CASSPSTGTGYNEQYF	TGTGCCAGCAGCCCCTCGACCGGGACAGGTTACAATGAGCAGTACTTC
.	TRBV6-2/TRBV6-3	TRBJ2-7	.	CASADRDDEQYF	TGTGCCAGCGCGGATCGGGACGACGAGCAGTACTTC
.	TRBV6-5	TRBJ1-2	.	CASSYSSTYGYTF	TGTGCCAGCAGTTACTCGAGTACCTATGGCTACACCTTC
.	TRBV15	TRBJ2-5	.	CATSRVPATGRGETQYF	TGTGCCACCAGCAGAGTGCCAGCAACAGGGAGAGGAGAGACCCAGTACTTC
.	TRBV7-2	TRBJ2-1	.	CASSPSSTSDEQFF	TGTGCCAGCAGCCCCTCGAGTACGAGCGATGAGCAGTTCTTC
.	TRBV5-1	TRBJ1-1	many	CASSTGELNTEAFF	TGCGCCAGCAGCACGGGGGAGCTAAACACTGAAGCTTTCTTT
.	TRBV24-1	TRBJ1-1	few	CATSARGNTEAFF	TGTGCCACCAGTGCCAGGGGGAACACTGAAGCTTTCTTT
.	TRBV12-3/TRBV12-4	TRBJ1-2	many	CASSPRRTRARYGYTF	TGTGCCAGCAGTCCGCGGCGAACTAGGGCCCGCTATGGCTACACCTTC
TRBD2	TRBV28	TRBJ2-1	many	CASSWAGLASYNEQFF	TGTGCCAGCAGCTGGGCCGGACTAGCGTCATACAATGAGCAGTTCTTC
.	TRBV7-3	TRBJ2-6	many	CASSSQGSSGANVLTF	TGTGCCAGCAGCTCCCAGGGGAGCTCTGGGGCCAACGTCCTGACTTTC
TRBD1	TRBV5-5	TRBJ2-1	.	CASSHGQGVNNEQFF	TGCGCCAGCAGCCACGGACAGGGAGTGAACAATGAGCAGTTCTTC
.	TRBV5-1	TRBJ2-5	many	CASSLAAGLQETQYF	TGCGCCAGCAGCTTGGCGGCGGGGCTCCAAGAGACCCAGTACTTC
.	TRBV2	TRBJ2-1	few	CASTRRVFVVRGEQFF	TGTGCCAGCACACGAAGGGTTTTTGTGGTTAGGGGTGAGCAGTTCTTC
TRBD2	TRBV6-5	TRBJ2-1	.	CASSYSPSGINNEQFF	TGTGCCAGCAGTTACTCGCCTAGCGGAATCAACAATGAGCAGTTCTTC
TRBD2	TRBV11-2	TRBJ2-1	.	CASSSGLAGGSNEQFF	TGTGCCAGCAGCTCCGGACTAGCGGGGGGGAGTAATGAGCAGTTCTTC
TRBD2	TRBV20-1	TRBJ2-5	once	CSARNRLIGGYGQYF	TGCAGTGCTAGGAACAGACTCATCGGGGGGTACGGGCAGTACTTC
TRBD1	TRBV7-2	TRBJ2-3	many	CASRQRQGSTDTQYF	TGTGCCAGCAGGCAGAGACAGGGTAGCACAGATACGCAGTATTTT
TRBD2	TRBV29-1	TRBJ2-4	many	CSVEDGGRRAKNIQYF	TGCAGCGTTGAAGACGGCGGGAGACGGGCCAAAAACATTCAGTACTTC
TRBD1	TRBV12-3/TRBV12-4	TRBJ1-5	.	CASSLTGGSNQPQHF	TGTGCCAGCAGTTTGACAGGGGGTTCCAATCAGCCCCAGCATTTT
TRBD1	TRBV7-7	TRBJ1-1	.	CASSWDRAMNTEAFF	TGTGCCAGCAGCTGGGACAGGGCAATGAACACTGAAGCTTTCTTT
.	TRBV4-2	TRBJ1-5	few	CASSQEGKETWTSNQPQHF	TGTGCCAGCAGCCAAGAAGGAAAGGAGACATGGACTAGCAATCAGCCCCAGCATTTT
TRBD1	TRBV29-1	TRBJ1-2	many	CSAGQGASNYGYTF	TGCAGCGCGGGACAGGGGGCATCTAACTATGGCTACACCTTC
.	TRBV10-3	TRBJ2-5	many	CAISGTDQETQYF	TGTGCCATCAGCGGGACGGATCAAGAGACCCAGTACTTC
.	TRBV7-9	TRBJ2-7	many	CASSSPAGVEQYF	TGTGCCAGCAGCTCCCCCGCAGGGGTCGAGCAGTACTTC
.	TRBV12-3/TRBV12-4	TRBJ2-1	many	CASNPRDEQFF	TGTGCCAGCAACCCAAGGGATGAGCAGTTCTTC
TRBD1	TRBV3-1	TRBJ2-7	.	CASSQEGGSDEQYF	TGTGCCAGCAGCCAAGAAGGGGGCTCGGACGAGCAGTACTTC
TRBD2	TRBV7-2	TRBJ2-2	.	CASSLLAARTGELFF	TGTGCCAGCAGCTTACTAGCGGCAAGGACCGGGGAGCTGTTTTTT